This TCR beta chain comes out of a study of blood T cell repertoires in COVID-19. Overall study context: Some COVID-19 samples were acute and others convalescent; all came from the United States, Italy and Spain. Nucleic acid was either cDNA or gDNA, and it came from T cells, B-cell-depleted T cells, or PBMCs.

Germline V gene lookup returns CDR1 SGDLS and CDR2 YYNGEE. The CDR3 runs to 16 residues. Unmatched junction bases numbered 6, after V lost 1 base and J lost 3 bases. In the source study's methods: Estimated nucleated cell counts came from reference gene primer amplification. Some clones are missing from TCRdb's copy, which holds only in-frame ones; the method was immunoSEQ multiplex PCR. The DNA was the basis for D and trimming; V, J and clone size are from that table. This sample has around 200,000 clones, with roughly 84% found just once. This clone showed up just once. The clonotype originates from a human donor with acute or convalescent COVID-19. The donor label of this sample is uncertain. The sequencing input was peripheral blood. The chain employs TRBV9 and TRBJ1-1; 10 bases align to TRBD1. CDR3 DNA sequence: TGTGCCAGCAGCGTATCGTGGACAGGGGGGGACACTGAAGCTTTCTTT. This translates into CASSVSWTGGDTEAFF. The complete variable domain, with remaining parts taken from reference TRBV9 and TRBJ1-1, reads DSGVTQTPKHLITATGQRVTLRCSPRSGDLSVYWYQQSLDQGLQFLIQYYNGEERAKGNILERFSAQQFPDLHSELNLSSLELGDSALYFCASSVSWTGGDTEAFFGQGTRLTVV.